This T cell receptor (beta chain) was recorded in a study of cytomegalovirus exposure and HLA in healthy donors. PCR involved 60 Vbeta and 13 Jbeta primers. Sequencing used immunoSEQ multiplex PCR; TCRdb keeps in-frame clones, though not all of them. The table lists 95,000 to 150,000 clones, 83% of them singletons. Study findings and constraints: The authors judged a highly shared variant cluster likely a sequencing artifact.

With respect to this clone: Antigen: not known.

The source of this sequence is a woman aged 40 to 50 in good health and CMV-seropositive. The specimen was PBMCs.

The CDR3: CASSDVGADQPQHF. Written as DNA, the CDR3 is TGTGCCAGCAGTGATGTAGGGGCTGATCAGCCCCAGCATTTT. The chain recombines TRBV2 with TRBJ1-5; D perhaps matches TRBD1 (5 bases). CDR1 SNHLY and CDR2 FYNNEI come from the germline V gene. This CDR3 region has 14 residues. Trimming pared 3 bases from V and 5 bases from J, leaving 11 bases between. Full variable domain (rest looked up from reference TRBV2 and TRBJ1-5): EPEVTQTPSHQVTQMGQEVILRCVPISNHLYFYWYRQILGQKVEFLVSFYNNEISEKSEIFDDQFSVERPDGSNFTLKIRSTKLEDSAMYFCASSDVGADQPQHFGDGTRLSIL.